These 28 T cell receptor beta chains came from one sample sequenced in a study of T cell repertoires in cytomegalovirus infection. In TCRdb, the reads were re-called with MiXCR into one record per CDR3 protein. Of some 230,000 distinct CDR3 sequences in the sample, roughly 20% were seen once. Sequenced input: CD8+ T cells from PBMCs. These receptors all stem from a human donor in good health (CMV status not recorded). Some clones in this sample may be carry-over from other donors' samples.

This clonotype came up a few times. The J gene is TRBJ1-2, the V gene TRBV12-3 or TRBV12-4; no definite D call. The CDR3 extends over 14 amino acids. The V end lost 4 bases, the J end lost 6 bases, and 15 bases lay between the germline ends. The CDR3 DNA reads TGTGCCAGCAGTTCTGACCGGCACATCGATGGCTACACCTTC. Amino acids: CASSSDRHIDGYTF.

This clonotype was picked up many times. This chain connects TRBV20-1 to TRBJ1-1, with D unresolved. V lost 3 bases to trimming and J lost 7 bases, with 6 bases between them. The germline gives CDR1 DFQATT, CDR2 SNEGSKA (reference sequence). This CDR3 is built from 10 residues. The CDR3 bases are TGCAGTGCTAGTCGGGTTGAAGCTTTCTTT. It is translated as CSASRVEAFF.

The V and J genes are TRBV7-3 and TRBJ2-7; TRBD1 might be the D (5 bases). Germline loops: CDR1 SGHTA, CDR2 FQGTGA. V was shortened by 5 bases and J by 3 bases, with 14 bases between the two germline ends. CDR3 length equals 14 residues. The CDR3 coding sequence is TGTGCCAGCAGCCACGGACAAGATCACTACGAGCAGTACTTC. Its protein product is CASSHGQDHYEQYF. Based on the CDR3 plus reference TRBV7-3 and TRBJ2-7, the full variable domain is GAGVSQTPSNKVTEKGKYVELRCDPISGHTALYWYRQSLGQGPEFLIYFQGTGAADDSGLPNDRFFAVRPEGSVSTLKIQRTERGDSAVYLCASSHGQDHYEQYFGPGTRLTVT.

The sample holds a few counts of this clonotype. V is TRBV28 and J is TRBJ1-6; TRBD1 matches 7 bases. This CDR3 is 14 amino acids long. CDR1 MDHEN and CDR2 SYDVKM come from the germline V gene. V lost 6 bases to trimming and J lost 12 bases; unmatched junction nucleotides: 11. The DNA for the CDR3 is TGTGCCAGCAGGTTTTGGGGCACAGGGGAACCCCTCCACTTT. Residues: CASRFWGTGEPLHF.

The chain has TRBV6-2 or TRBV6-3 and TRBJ1-1, with D unclear. The CDR3 runs to 15 residues. Germline CDR1 MNHEY, CDR2 SVGEGT. The V end lost 4 bases, the J end lost 5 bases, and 17 bases lay between the germline ends. CDR3 in DNA: TGTGCCAGCAGTTCCCGCGGGGAGGGATCGACTGAAGCTTTCTTT. The encoded protein is CASSSRGEGSTEAFF.

In this sample, this clonotype turned up many times. This chain uses TRBV7-9 with TRBJ1-1; D uncertain. Trimming pared 1 base from V and 1 base from J, leaving 7 bases between. The length of the CDR3 is 14 residues. Germline CDR1 reads SEHNR; CDR2 reads FQNEAQ (reference sequence). The CDR3 is CASSLGGGNTEAFF. The CDR3 DNA reads TGTGCCAGCAGCTTAGGAGGAGGGAACACTGAAGCTTTCTTT. Based on the CDR3 plus reference TRBV7-9 and TRBJ1-1, the full variable domain is DTGVSQNPRHKITKRGQNVTFRCDPISEHNRLYWYRQTLGQGPEFLTYFQNEAQLEKSRLLSDRFSAERPKGSFSTLEIQRTEQGDSAMYLCASSLGGGNTEAFFGQGTRLTVV.

This clonotype was recorded many times. This chain joins TRBV20-1 and TRBJ1-2; D unresolved. CDR1 DFQATT and CDR2 SNEGSKA come from the germline V gene (reference sequence). V lost 0 bases, J lost 3 bases, and 11 bases lay in between. The CDR3 has 14 amino acids. The CDR3 DNA reads TGCAGTGCTAGAGACGGCGATTCCCACTATGGCTACACCTTC. It encodes CSARDGDSHYGYTF.

The sample holds a few counts of this clonotype. CDR3 region: CASSFLEVNTGELFF. The CDR3 DNA sequence: TGTGCCAGCAGTTTCCTGGAGGTGAACACCGGGGAGCTGTTTTTT. The gene calls are TRBV28 and TRBJ2-2; D may be TRBD2 (5 bases). V lost 3 bases, J lost 1 base, and 9 bases lay in between. This CDR3 is built from 15 residues. Germline assignment: CDR1 MDHEN and CDR2 SYDVKM.

This clonotype was seen repeatedly, ten times or more. In nucleotides, the CDR3 is TGTGCCAGCAGCTGGACTCCCTCCTACGAGCAGTACTTC. Translating gives CASSWTPSYEQYF. V is TRBV11-1 and J is TRBJ2-7; D is possibly TRBD2 (5 bases). CDR1 is SGHAT and CDR2 is FQDESV in the germline V gene (reference sequence). This CDR3 has 13 residues. Deletions cut 4 bases from V and 0 bases from J, with 7 bases between.

This clonotype was counted only a few times. The V and J genes are TRBV28 and TRBJ2-7, with TRBD1 matching over 10 bases. V shed 4 bases, J shed 0 bases, and the junction held 6 bases outside the gene matches. Germline CDR1 MDHEN, CDR2 SYDVKM. The CDR3 length is 16 residues. CDR3 residues: CASSSPRTGGSYEQYF. CDR3 nucleotides: TGTGCCAGCAGTTCCCCTAGGACAGGGGGCTCCTACGAGCAGTACTTC.

This clonotype was observed at least ten times. The J gene is TRBJ1-3, the V gene TRBV7-6; D call uncertain. The CDR3 extends over 9 amino acids. CDR1 and CDR2 (germline): SGHVS, FNYEAQ. V lost 8 bases, J lost 12 bases, and 8 bases lay in between. The CDR3 DNA reads as TGTGCCAGCGCACCCAGCATATATTTT. Translation: CASAPSIYF.

V usage is TRBV29-1 and J usage is TRBJ2-1, with TRBD2 matching over 11 bases. Trimming cost V 3 bases and J 0 bases; bases outside gene matches: 13. Germline CDR1 reads SQVTM; CDR2 reads ANQGSEA. The length of the CDR3 is 19 residues. Written as DNA, the CDR3 is TGCAGCGTTGACTCCCATCTAGCGGGGGGCCCCATCTCCTACAATGAGCAGTTCTTC. It specifies CSVDSHLAGGPISYNEQFF.

The chain employs TRBV11-1 and TRBJ1-1; D is unresolved. Germline V gene data show CDR1 as SGHAT and CDR2 as FQDESV (reference sequence). The CDR3 has 13 amino acids. Trimming took 3 bases from V and 4 from J, leaving 9 bases between them. The CDR3 is CASSFRQGTEAFF. Written as DNA, the CDR3 is TGTGCCAGCAGCTTCAGGCAAGGCACTGAAGCTTTCTTT. Supplemented by reference TRBV11-1 and TRBJ1-1, the full variable domain reads EAEVAQSPRYKITEKSQAVAFWCDPISGHATLYWYRQILGQGPELLVQFQDESVVDDSQLPKDRFSAERLKGVDSTLKIQPAELGDSAMYLCASSFRQGTEAFFGQGTRLTVV.

The V and J genes are TRBV27 and TRBJ1-1, with D possibly being TRBD1 (6 bases). CDR1 and CDR2 (germline): MNHEY, SMNVEV (reference sequence). The CDR3 runs 18 residues. V lost 0 bases and J 4 bases, leaving 21 bases between the germline ends. The CDR3 is CASSLSLGGLLPGTEAFF. CDR3 nucleotide sequence: TGTGCCAGCAGTTTATCGTTAGGGGGATTGTTACCGGGCACTGAAGCTTTCTTT.

This clonotype was detected only once. The chain links TRBV27 to TRBJ1-2; D perhaps matches TRBD1 (5 bases). The CDR3 is 15 residues long. V was shortened by 4 bases and J by 6 bases, with 18 bases between the two germline ends. Per germline, CDR1 MNHEY and CDR2 SMNVEV (reference sequence). The CDR3 here is CASSSGAIGGNGYTF. In DNA form, the CDR3 reads TGTGCCAGCAGTTCCGGGGCTATTGGAGGAAATGGCTACACCTTC.

The chain combines TRBV28 with TRBJ2-3; no clear D. V gave up 6 bases and J gave up 6 bases, with 7 bases separating them. Germline V CDR1 and CDR2: MDHEN, SYDVKM. The CDR3 is made up of 11 amino acids. This CDR3 is CASRSLDTQYF. The CDR3 nucleotides are TGTGCCAGCAGATCGTTGGATACGCAGTATTTT.

This clonotype was detected many times. The CDR3 loop is CASSSEGSAYSNQPQHF. CDR3 nucleotide sequence: TGTGCCAGCAGTTCGGAGGGGTCGGCATATAGCAATCAGCCCCAGCATTTT. The chain has TRBV28 and TRBJ1-5, with D perhaps matching TRBD1 (5 bases). The V end lost 4 bases, the J end lost 0 bases, and 16 bases lay between the germline ends. The CDR3 totals 17 residues. CDR1 MDHEN and CDR2 SYDVKM come from the germline V gene.

This clonotype was seen only a few times. The V call is TRBV6-5, the J call TRBJ2-1, with a weak D call TRBD2 (5 bases). The ends were cut back, 0 bases at V and 7 bases at J, with 13 bases in the middle. CDR3 length: 15 amino acids. Germline CDR1 MNHEY, CDR2 SVGAGI. CDR3 in amino acids: CASSYSLTEENEQFF. CDR3 bases: TGTGCCAGCAGTTACTCGCTGACGGAGGAAAATGAGCAGTTCTTC.

The chain has TRBV7-9 and TRBJ2-2; D is unresolved. V lost 5 bases, J lost 0 bases, and 13 bases lay in between. The CDR3 covers 16 residues. CDR1 is SEHNR and CDR2 is FQNEAQ in the germline V gene (reference sequence). The CDR3 nucleotides are TGTGCCAGCAGCCTCCGACGGGCTACGAACACCGGGGAGCTGTTTTTT. Translating it yields CASSLRRATNTGELFF.

The sample holds a few counts of this clonotype. The gene calls are TRBV7-9 and TRBJ2-1; no firm D call. V was pared by 3 bases and J by 0 bases, with 9 bases between. This CDR3 contains 15 residues. CDR1 and CDR2 from the germline V gene are SEHNR and FQNEAQ (reference sequence). The CDR3 region is CASSLSDVSYNEQFF. As DNA, the CDR3 is TGTGCCAGCAGCTTGTCAGACGTCTCCTACAATGAGCAGTTCTTC.

This clonotype was recorded many times. V usage is TRBV7-6 and J usage is TRBJ1-1; TRBD1 aligns across 7 bases. The V gene's germline CDR1 is SGHVS and CDR2 FNYEAQ. The CDR3 runs to 13 residues. The ends lost 3 bases at V and 6 bases at J; junction bases unmatched: 4. CDR3 coding DNA: TGTGCCAGCAGCTTGGGTACAGGGGCTGAAGCTTTCTTT. This codes for CASSLGTGAEAFF.

This clonotype has a handful of counts. The chain recombines TRBV7-9 with TRBJ1-5; TRBD1 might be the D (6 bases). CDR1 and CDR2 from the germline V gene are SEHNR and FQNEAQ (reference sequence). Trimming shortened V by 1 base and J by 4 bases, and 17 bases separated the two germline ends. CDR3 length: 17 residues. The CDR3 bases are TGTGCCAGCAGCTTAGGTTCTGTACAGGGCTTTAATCAGCCCCAGCATTTT. This codes for CASSLGSVQGFNQPQHF.

The chain has TRBV7-9 and TRBJ2-1; D is uncertain. Trimming pared 10 bases from V and 4 bases from J, leaving 23 bases between. Germline CDR1 SEHNR, CDR2 FQNEAQ (reference sequence). CDR3 length: 16 residues. For the CDR3, the DNA is TGTGCCACCGCGGACCAACTATCCCTTTTTTACAATGAGCAGTTCTTC. It is translated as CATADQLSLFYNEQFF.

The chain employs TRBV4-1 and TRBJ2-7, with 9 bases that match TRBD1. The length of the CDR3 is 16 residues. The germline V gene encodes CDR1 MGHRA and CDR2 YSYEKL. V was pared by 0 bases and J by 1 base, with 4 bases of the junction left unmatched. The CDR3 spells CASSQDKGQGSYEQYF. DNA of the CDR3: TGCGCCAGCAGCCAAGATAAGGGACAGGGATCCTACGAGCAGTACTTC.

This clonotype has ten or more counts. The chain couples TRBV7-8 to TRBJ1-4, with 9 positions matching TRBD1. Germline CDR1 SGHVS, CDR2 FQNEAQ. The CDR3 sequence is 15 residues long. The junction had 9 bases not matched to a gene; V was cut back by 5 bases and J by 8 bases. The CDR3 protein is CASSATGGFEEKLFF. The CDR3 nucleotides read TGTGCCAGCAGCGCTACAGGGGGCTTTGAGGAAAAACTGTTTTTT. The full variable domain, rest sourced from reference TRBV7-8 and TRBJ1-4, is GAGVSQSPRYKVAKRGQDVALRCDPISGHVSLFWYQQALGQGPEFLTYFQNEAQLDKSGLPSDRFFAERPEGSVSTLKIQRTQQEDSAVYLCASSATGGFEEKLFFGSGTQLSVL.

This chain joins TRBV14 and TRBJ2-1; 8 bases line up with TRBD1. This CDR3 comprises 15 residues. Trimming took 5 bases from V and 5 from J; bases not matched to a gene: 8. CDR1 and CDR2 from the germline V gene are SGHDN and FVKESK. CDR3 region: CASSSTGANNNEQFF. CDR3 bases: TGTGCCAGCAGCTCGACAGGGGCTAACAACAATGAGCAGTTCTTC.

The J gene is TRBJ2-3, the V gene TRBV14, with D perhaps TRBD2 (7 bases). This CDR3 region has 13 residues. Trimming removed 1 base from V and 8 bases from J, with 10 bases in between. Germline assignment: CDR1 SGHDN and CDR2 FVKESK. Here the CDR3 reads CASSQVAGATQYF. CDR3 coding DNA: TGTGCCAGCAGCCAAGTTGCGGGGGCTACGCAGTATTTT. Full variable domain (missing parts from reference TRBV14 and TRBJ2-3): EAGVTQFPSHSVIEKGQTVTLRCDPISGHDNLYWYRRVMGKEIKFLLHFVKESKQDESGMPNNRFLAERTGGTYSTLKVQPAELEDSGVYFCASSQVAGATQYFGPGTRLTVL.

This clonotype was observed at least ten times. This chain links TRBV10-3 with TRBJ2-7; 9 nucleotides align to TRBD1. V dropped 2 bases and J dropped 3; count of bases not matched to a gene: 8. The CDR3 is 16 amino acids. Looked up from germline, CDR1 is ENHRY and CDR2 is SYGVKD. The CDR3 region has the DNA TGTGCCATCAGTGAGCCCTTAGACAGGGGGATCTACGAGCAGTACTTC. Translated: CAISEPLDRGIYEQYF.